Following are 7 T cell receptor beta chains from one sample sequenced in a study of response to subunit inactivated influenza vaccine. TCRdb re-called the RT-PCR reads through MiXCR, storing one row per CDR3 protein. Among approximately 480,000 distinct CDR3 sequences listed, 9.5% to 13% were seen once. The sequencing here drew on PBMCs from blood, taken roughly 45 days after vaccination. The receptors were gathered from a man aged 50 or older who received an inactivated influenza vaccine.

This chain links TRBV4-2 with TRBJ2-2; D assignment may be TRBD1 or TRBD2 (5 bases each). The CDR3 loop spans 16 amino acids. V gave up 5 bases and J gave up 0 bases, with 13 bases separating them. Germline CDR1 and CDR2: LGHNA and YNFKEQ. The CDR3 reads CASSFYGDANTGELFF. CDR3 in DNA: TGTGCCAGCAGCTTCTACGGGGACGCGAACACCGGGGAGCTGTTTTTT.

Many counts were recorded for this clonotype. The chain's CDR3 is CASSHSNAGSLVEQYF. DNA for the CDR3: TGCGCCAGCAGCCATTCCAACGCGGGGTCCCTAGTCGAGCAGTACTTC. The V gene is TRBV4-3, the J gene TRBJ2-7; perhaps TRBD2 as D (6 bases). V gave up 3 bases and J gave up 6 bases, with 21 bases separating them. The CDR3 runs 16 residues. CDR1 LGHNA and CDR2 YSLEER come from the germline V gene.

This clonotype was seen repeatedly, ten times or more. The V gene is TRBV3-1, the J gene TRBJ2-7; D not resolved. Trimming pared 3 bases from V and 6 bases from J, leaving 12 bases between. The germline CDR1 and CDR2 sequences are LGHDT and YNNKEL (reference sequence). The CDR3 length is 13 residues. CDR3 sequence (DNA): TGTGCCAGCAGCCAGGAAGGACGGCGCGAGCAGTACTTC. Translated: CASSQEGRREQYF.

This clonotype was observed at least ten times. The V and J genes are TRBV29-1 and TRBJ2-1, with 14 bases fitting TRBD2. V lost 3 bases and J lost 9; bases outside the gene matches: 7. There are 15 residues in the CDR3. The V gene's germline CDR1 is SQVTM and CDR2 ANQGSEA. For the CDR3, the DNA is TGCAGCGTTGAGGGACTAGCGGGAGTCGTGGGTGAGCAGTTCTTC. It encodes CSVEGLAGVVGEQFF.

In its sample, this clonotype was seen a few times. The CDR3 region has the DNA TGTGCCAGCTCACCACCGGCGGGACGCACAGATACGCAGTATTTT. It translates to CASSPPAGRTDTQYF. The chain carries TRBV18 and TRBJ2-3; perhaps TRBD2 as D (6 bases). Deletions cut 0 bases from V and 1 base from J, with 8 bases between. Germline V gene sequence: CDR1 KGHSH, CDR2 LQKENI. This CDR3 has 15 amino acids.

The sample holds many counts of this clonotype. V gene TRBV7-2 combines with J gene TRBJ2-7; the D call may be TRBD1 or TRBD2 (5 bases each). The V gene's germline CDR1 is SGHTA and CDR2 FQGNSA. Trimming removed 0 bases from V and 3 bases from J, with 15 bases in between. The CDR3 length is 16 residues. The CDR3 DNA follows: TGTGCCAGCAGCTTAGCGGGGCAGAGGGTTGACTACGAGCAGTACTTC. Amino acid sequence: CASSLAGQRVDYEQYF.

This clonotype has more than one count but fewer than ten. The chain couples TRBV28 to TRBJ2-1; D remains unclear. In germline, CDR1 is MDHEN, CDR2 SYDVKM. The ends were cut back, 11 bases at V and 2 bases at J, with 22 bases in the middle. This CDR3 is built from 16 residues. Here the CDR3 reads CAAPPSNLVTYNEQFF. CDR3 in DNA: TGTGCCGCGCCCCCCTCCAATCTGGTAACCTACAATGAGCAGTTCTTC.